This entry lists 6 T cell receptor beta chains sequenced from one sample in a study of control samples from healthy donors and cancer patients. Method: immunoSEQ multiplex PCR; TCRdb's copy keeps in-frame clones and lacks some. The sample lists about 26,000 clones, around four fifths occurring once. Sequencing used PBMCs. Receptor source: a man in his sixties with colorectal cancer.

This chain links TRBV5-6 with TRBJ1-2; 7 bases map to TRBD1. CDR3 length equals 17 residues. The V gene's germline CDR1 is SGHDT and CDR2 YYEEEE. With V trimmed by 0 bases and J by 3 bases, 11 bases remained unmatched. CDR3: CASSLDPRRGRDYGYTF. The DNA of the CDR3 is TGTGCCAGCAGCTTGGACCCCAGGAGGGGGCGAGACTATGGCTACACCTTC.

The table lists this clone with a count of one. The junction departs from the called germline gene at one end, perhaps through a read error. The chain is built from TRBV10-2 and TRBJ2-1, with no clear D. Germline V gene sequence: CDR1 WSHSY, CDR2 SAAADI. CDR3 length equals 13 residues. CDR3 sequence reads: CASSEFSSNEQFF. The CDR3 nucleotides are TGCGCCAGCAGTGAGTTCTCCTCCAATGAGCAGTTCTTC.

In this sample, this clone turned up a few times. The genes are TRBV7-2 and TRBJ1-1, with a weak D call TRBD1 (6 bases). Germline V lookup: CDR1 SGHTA, CDR2 FQGNSA. V was shortened by 5 bases and J by 5 bases, with 9 bases between the two germline ends. There are 12 residues in the CDR3. The CDR3 loop reads CASSPQGTEAFF. The DNA of the CDR3 is TGTGCCAGCAGCCCACAGGGTACTGAAGCTTTCTTT.

The CDR3 DNA follows: TGTGCCAGCAGCGACGGGACAGCTGGAAACACCATATATTTT. Its translation: CASSDGTAGNTIYF. The J gene is TRBJ1-3, the V gene TRBV9, with 7 bases identical to TRBD1. Germline-derived CDR1 and CDR2 are SGDLS and YYNGEE. The CDR3 totals 14 residues. V lost 3 bases and J lost 2; bases outside the gene matches: 2.

V and J are TRBV3-1 (or the pseudogene TRBV3-2) and TRBJ2-5; D possibly corresponds to TRBD2 (7 bases). V lost 0 bases and J 4 bases, leaving 21 bases between the germline ends. The CDR3 consists of 18 residues. The germline V gene has CDR1 LGHDT and CDR2 YNNKEL (reference sequence). This chain's CDR3 is CASSQDQGRGWFPETQYF. The CDR3, as DNA: TGTGCCAGCAGCCAAGATCAGGGGAGGGGATGGTTTCCAGAGACCCAGTACTTC.

The V call is TRBV12-5, the J call TRBJ1-2, with TRBD1 matching 9 bases. The CDR3 has 15 residues. Per the germline V gene, CDR1 is LGHNT and CDR2 is FRNRAP. V dropped 5 bases and J dropped 1; count of bases not matched to a gene: 5. The CDR3 loop reads CASGPGTGINYGYTF. CDR3 DNA sequence: TGTGCTAGTGGTCCAGGGACAGGGATTAACTATGGCTACACCTTC.